A single TCR beta chain is shown here with its context. The clone's antigen remains unknown. It has no much larger one-base neighbor in the sample; base qualities were not kept. The data were obtained in a study of shared clonotypes between healthy human individuals (TCRdb year 2020). Regarding the research as a whole: A few men and two women, aged 18 to 49 years, made up the cohort. For each donor, three plates each were used for CD4 naive and CD4 memory, two plates were used for CD8 naive, and one plate was used for CD8 memory. To estimate repertoire size and how much clonotypes are shared between individuals, the study performed deep sequencing of blood TCR repertoires from 4 to 6 healthy adults. Libraries were prepared and TCR repertoires were sequenced by different laboratories using diverse techniques, in order to increase sequencing depth and limit assay-specific biases. Between about 0.8 and 8.9 billion PBMCs per donor were obtained by leukapheresis. Study-wide conclusions, independent of this receptor: Larger estimated clonotype richness was generally found for naive subsets than for memory subsets. Rarefaction of sorted-subset datasets indicated incomplete sequencing despite the large sequencing depth. Based on pairwise subsampling, the degree of clonotype sharing among donors was expected to be affected by sequencing depth. Sharing across a handful of donors was observed for about 5% of naive CD4, 3.5% of naive CD8, over 2% of memory CD4, and less than 0.45% of memory CD8 clonotypes. The small number of donors limited the genetic and exposure-history diversity represented. Sampling was restricted to blood, and TCR repertoires in tissue are likely to differ from TCR repertoires in blood. Compared with non-shared clonotypes, clonotypes shared by all four sorted-subset donors had higher generation probabilities.

V is shortened by 1 base, J by 5 bases, and the region joining them spans 23 bases. Reading the germline V gene gives CDR1 MGHRA and CDR2 YSYEKL. Including the terminal cysteine and phenylalanine, the CDR3 comprises 19 residues. Only CDR3 DNA remains: 57 bases, in frame from the first base. The donors were healthy, HIV-negative adults who had no recently reported acute infections or vaccinations. Every donor was a Caucasian adult living in Nashville, Tennessee, USA. Magnetic negative selection was used to enrich CD4+ T cells, after which naive cells were positively selected on CD45RA and the negative fraction became the memory subset. Blood was obtained by leukapheresis, after which PBMCs were separated by Ficoll-Histopaque density gradient centrifugation and cryopreserved in liquid nitrogen vapor phase. Analytical flow cytometry was used to check the purity and quantity of every magnetically sorted T cell population. Genomic DNA was isolated from every sorted fraction and measured by UV absorbance on a Nanodrop 2000c.

TCR CDR3 regions were amplified from genomic DNA by multiplex PCR using the deep immunoSEQ assay. Extracted genomic DNA from each cell subset was distributed evenly across all wells of several immunoSEQ 96-well plates, and each plate was treated as a replicate. For sorted subsets, 200 to 250 ng of genomic DNA, equivalent to 30,000 or so T cell genomes, went into each replicate PCR. Purified libraries were measured with a Qubit 3.0 fluorometer, size-checked on a Bioanalyzer 2100, and measured again with the KAPA Library Quantification kit. A separate single-read 150-cycle Illumina NextSeq 550 flow cell was used to sequence each immunoSEQ 96-well plate. The original methods were these. Because the immunoSEQ output held only junctional sequences and lacked quality scores, the filtering could not match the filtering applied to full-length reads. Sequences were annotated with PyIR, a Python wrapper for IgBLAST v1.9, using IMGT germline references to assign V/J genes and CDR3. Reads were removed for weak V/J assignments (E-value above 1e-6), missing CDR3, stop codons, out-of-frame junctions, or ambiguous translated residues. V3J clonotypes were defined by identical inferred V gene, J gene, and CDR3 amino acid sequence. To compute the percentage overlap between repertoires, the number of shared unique clonotypes was divided by the size of the smaller repertoire. Three approaches were used to assess repertoire richness: RTK rarefaction, the Chao1 estimator, and Recon v2.1 estimates of unobserved clonotypes. Generation probabilities were computed with OLGA for all TCRbeta clonotypes obtained by the gDNA method from several donors. As stored in TCRdb, this immuneACCESS dataset retains in-frame rearrangements with V and J assigned. A fraction of the clones does not appear; measured against another copy, unresolved V genes explain less than half of the discrepancy, and the remainder lacks a known reason. The DNA was the basis for D and trimming; V, J and clone size are from that table. For this sample there are roughly 1 million clones; around 74% appear just once. The top ten clones comprise about 1.5% of the sample.

Sequenced: memory CD4+ T cells sorted from blood. Interpreted using the paper, the cell subset or site label stands for: CD45RA-negative fraction. The clonotype was recovered from a man in his late teens or twenties in good health. The rearranged chain carries TRBV4-1 and TRBJ2-2, with the D assignment possibly TRBD1 or TRBD2, given 5 matching bases for each. Read as DNA, the sequence is TGCGCCAGCAGCCAAGGGAACCGGGGCGCTCCCAGTAGGACCGGGGAGCTGTTTTTT. Its coded protein is CASSQGNRGAPSRTGELFF.